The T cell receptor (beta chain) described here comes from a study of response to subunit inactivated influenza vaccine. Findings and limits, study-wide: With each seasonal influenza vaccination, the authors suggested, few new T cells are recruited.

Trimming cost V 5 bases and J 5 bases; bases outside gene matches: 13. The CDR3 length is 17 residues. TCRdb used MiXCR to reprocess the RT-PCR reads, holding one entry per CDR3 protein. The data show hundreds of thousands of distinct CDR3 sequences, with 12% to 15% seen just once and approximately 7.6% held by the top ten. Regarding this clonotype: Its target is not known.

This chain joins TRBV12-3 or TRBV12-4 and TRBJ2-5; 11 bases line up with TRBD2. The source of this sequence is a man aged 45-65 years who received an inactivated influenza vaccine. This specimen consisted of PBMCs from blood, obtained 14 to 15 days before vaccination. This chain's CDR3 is CASSTPGLAVWEETQYF. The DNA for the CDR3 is TGTGCCAGCAGTACTCCGGGACTAGCGGTTTGGGAGGAGACCCAGTACTTC.